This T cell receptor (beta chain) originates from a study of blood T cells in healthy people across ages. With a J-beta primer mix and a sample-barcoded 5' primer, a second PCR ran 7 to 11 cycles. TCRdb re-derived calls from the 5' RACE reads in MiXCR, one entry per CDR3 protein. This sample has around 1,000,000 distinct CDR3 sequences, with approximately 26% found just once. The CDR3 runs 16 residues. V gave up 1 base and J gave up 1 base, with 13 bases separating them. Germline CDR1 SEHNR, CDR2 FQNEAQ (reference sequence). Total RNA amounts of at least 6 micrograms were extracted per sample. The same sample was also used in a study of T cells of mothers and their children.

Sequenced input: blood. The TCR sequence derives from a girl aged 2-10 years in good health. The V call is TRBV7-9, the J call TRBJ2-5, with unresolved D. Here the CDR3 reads CASSLEIKSSQETQYF. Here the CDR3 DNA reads TGTGCCAGCAGCTTAGAAATTAAAAGTTCCCAAGAGACCCAGTACTTC.